Listed below are T cell receptor beta chains from one sample, sequenced in a study of beta chain features in type 1 diabetes. The repertoire was sequenced with immunoSEQ multiplex PCR; TCRdb's copy has only in-frame clones and lacks some. The sample records about 620,000 clones, about 14% being singletons. Material for sequencing was naive CD4+ T cells from blood. The source is a man between 18 and 29 years old in good health. Each CDR3 is given without its conserved first and last residue. The order of the fields is J gene, clone size, V gene, CDR3 protein. A row's size may be missing; if present it is once, few, many or a size class.

TRBJ1-1,.,TRBV25-1,ASSEYTGSTEAF
TRBJ1-6,few,TRBV9,ASSALTGPLH
TRBJ1-5,few,TRBV27,ASSLSAGGHSNQPQH
TRBJ2-3,few,TRBV7-3,ASSPTGRSADTQY
TRBJ1-5,.,TRBV15,ATSRDPTNSQPQH
TRBJ2-7,.,TRBV10-2,ASSVVGPEY
TRBJ1-4,few,TRBV13,ASSMLIGAEKLF
TRBJ1-1,few,TRBV29-1,SFSTGQNTEAF
TRBJ2-1,.,TRBV7-2,ASSLEGGFGNEQF
TRBJ1-6,once,TRBV14,ASSSTGGSYNSPLH
TRBJ1-1,.,TRBV11-2,ASSYRLLPPEAF
TRBJ2-7,few,TRBV7-2,ASSLAGQRTYEQY
TRBJ2-7,few,TRBV7-2,ASSRGQGGYEQY
TRBJ2-7,few,TRBV7-2,ASSLGEGPYEQY
TRBJ2-7,.,TRBV25-1,ASYGQTSYEQY
TRBJ2-7,.,TRBV15,ATSRAQVSFYEQY
TRBJ2-1,few,TRBV4-3,ASSQAGAGGQDVQF
TRBJ2-3,.,TRBV2,ASSLQVGRTDTQY
TRBJ2-7,few,TRBV11-2,ASSFLAANYEQY
TRBJ1-1,few,TRBV18,ASRQGLDTEAF
TRBJ1-6,few,TRBV30,AWSVSTPLH
TRBJ2-7,few,TRBV5-4,ASSLESAYEQY
TRBJ2-3,.,TRBV30,AWKRRGGTDTQY
TRBJ1-1,.,TRBV29-1,SVVWYPRTEAF
TRBJ2-7,few,TRBV29-1,RVTSFDAPRGVWETPPYEQY
TRBJ2-6,.,TRBV18,ASSRDSSGANVLT
TRBJ2-3,few,TRBV18,ASSPYDSQYTDTQY
TRBJ2-1,.,TRBV4-2,ASRSIGEGLYNEQF
TRBJ2-7,.,TRBV28,ASSSPGQGNSYEQY
TRBJ1-1,.,TRBV27,ASSLSMARLNTEAF
TRBJ2-7,.,TRBV5-1,ASSLGDRDSHREY
TRBJ2-7,few,TRBV5-4,ASSSLQGLGQY
TRBJ2-1,few,TRBV4-3,ASSQAGLGGGNEQF
TRBJ2-1,.,TRBV14,ASSQDPELWGRGYNEQF
TRBJ2-5,.,TRBV27,ASATETQY
TRBJ2-1,few,TRBV4-2,ASSQGVENEQF
TRBJ2-1,.,TRBV6-1,ASQQAGTGGNEQF
TRBJ2-3,.,TRBV7-6,ASSLGTSGATYTDTQY
TRBJ1-2,.,TRBV14,ASSHGGLNYGYT
TRBJ2-3,.,TRBV5-1,ASSLTGYLSTDTQY
TRBJ2-1,few,TRBV7-6,ASSGGRDRVRNEQF
TRBJ2-5,.,TRBV7-9,ASSFWRGGEETQY
TRBJ2-2,few,TRBV6-5,ASSYSGLAGAGELF
TRBJ2-5,.,TRBV9,ASSPNPTGTGETQY
TRBJ1-5,.,TRBV4-3,ASSQNRNQPQH